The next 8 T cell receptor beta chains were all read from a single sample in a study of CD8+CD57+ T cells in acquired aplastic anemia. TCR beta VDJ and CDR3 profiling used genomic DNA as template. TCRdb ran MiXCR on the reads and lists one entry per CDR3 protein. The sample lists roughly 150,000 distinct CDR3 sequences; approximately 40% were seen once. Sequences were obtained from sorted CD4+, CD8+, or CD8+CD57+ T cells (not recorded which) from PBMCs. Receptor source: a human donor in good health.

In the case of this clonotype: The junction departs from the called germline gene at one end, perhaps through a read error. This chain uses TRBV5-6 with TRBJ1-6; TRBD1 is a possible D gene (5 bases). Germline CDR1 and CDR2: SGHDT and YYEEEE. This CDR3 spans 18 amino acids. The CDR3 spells CTSSLVSTASSYNSPLHF. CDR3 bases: TGTACCAGCAGCTTGGTGTCGACAGCTAGCTCCTATAATTCACCCCTCCACTTT.

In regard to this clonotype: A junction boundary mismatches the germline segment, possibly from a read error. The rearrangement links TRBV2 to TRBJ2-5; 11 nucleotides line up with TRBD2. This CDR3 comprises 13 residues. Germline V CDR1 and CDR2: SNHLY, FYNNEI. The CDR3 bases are TGTGCCTCCAAGGCGGCTAGCGGGGGGCCCCTCCGCTTC. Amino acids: CASKAASGGPLRF.

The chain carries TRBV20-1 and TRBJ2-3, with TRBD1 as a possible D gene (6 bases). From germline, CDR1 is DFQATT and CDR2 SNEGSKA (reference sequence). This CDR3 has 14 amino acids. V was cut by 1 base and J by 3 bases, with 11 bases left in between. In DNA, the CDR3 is TGCAGTGCTAGAGTATGGGGGCAAACAGATACGCAGTATTTT. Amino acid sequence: CSARVWGQTDTQYF.

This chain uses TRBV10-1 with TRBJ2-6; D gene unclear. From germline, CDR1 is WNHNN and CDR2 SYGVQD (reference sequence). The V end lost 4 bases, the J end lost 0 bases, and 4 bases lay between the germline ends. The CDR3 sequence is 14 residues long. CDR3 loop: CASSGGSGANVLTF. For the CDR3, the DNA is TGCGCCAGCAGTGGGGGCTCTGGGGCCAACGTCCTGACTTTC.

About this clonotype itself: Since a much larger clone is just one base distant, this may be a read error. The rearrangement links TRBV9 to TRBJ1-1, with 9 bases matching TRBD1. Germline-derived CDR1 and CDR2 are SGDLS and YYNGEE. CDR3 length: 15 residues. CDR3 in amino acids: CASSARTGGWTDAFF. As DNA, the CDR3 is TGTGCCAGCAGCGCCCGCACAGGGGGCTGGACTGACGCTTTCTTT.

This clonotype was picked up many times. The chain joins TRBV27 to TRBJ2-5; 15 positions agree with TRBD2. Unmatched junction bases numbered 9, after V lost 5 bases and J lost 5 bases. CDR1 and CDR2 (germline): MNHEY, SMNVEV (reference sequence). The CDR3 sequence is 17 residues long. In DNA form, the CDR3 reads TGTGCCAGCAGTCTGAACGGACTAGCGGGGGGGTCGGAGACCCAGTACTTC. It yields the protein CASSLNGLAGGSETQYF.

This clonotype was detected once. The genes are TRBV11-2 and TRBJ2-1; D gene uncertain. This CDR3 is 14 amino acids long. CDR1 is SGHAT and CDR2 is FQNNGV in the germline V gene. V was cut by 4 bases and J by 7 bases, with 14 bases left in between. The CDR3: CASSSPTKRNEQFF. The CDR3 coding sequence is TGTGCCAGCAGCTCCCCGACGAAACGAAATGAGCAGTTCTTC.

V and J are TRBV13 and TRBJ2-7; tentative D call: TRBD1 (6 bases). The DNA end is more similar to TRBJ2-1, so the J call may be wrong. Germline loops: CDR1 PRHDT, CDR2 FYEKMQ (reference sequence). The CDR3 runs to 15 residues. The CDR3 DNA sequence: TGTGCCAGCAGCCTCCGACAGGCCGCCTACAATGAGCAGTTCTTC. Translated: CASSLRQAAYNEQFF.